These T cell receptor beta chains were read from a single sample in a study of somatic mutations in cytotoxic T cells in rheumatoid arthritis. Sequenced by immunoSEQ multiplex PCR; TCRdb stores in-frame clones only, minus some. The profile shows around 29,000 clones, roughly four fifths of them singletons. Sequencing was done on a sample of CD8+ T cells sorted from blood. The receptor set was obtained from an adult with rheumatoid arthritis. The CDR3 runs from the conserved cysteine through the conserved F or W. The D gene is left open where the match is weak. Clone size, where shown, is once, few, many, or a class for clones that have expanded.

CDR3	DNA	length	size	D	V	J
CASSLLGRGSTEAFF	TGTGCCAGCAGTTTATTGGGGAGGGGCTCCACTGAAGCTTTCTTT	15	few	NA	TRBV27	TRBJ1-1
CASSSDRSEQYF	TGTGCCAGCAGCTCTGACCGGTCCGAGCAGTACTTC	12	NA	NA	TRBV5-4	TRBJ2-7
CASSVGAKGTYEQYF	TGTGCCAGCAGCGTAGGAGCGAAGGGCACCTACGAGCAGTACTTC	15	NA	NA	TRBV9	TRBJ2-7
CASSPLTQETQYF	TGTGCCAGCAGCCCCTTGACTCAAGAGACCCAGTACTTC	13	NA	NA	TRBV27	TRBJ2-5
CASSLSVNVYGYTF	TGTGCCAGCAGTTTATCGGTTAACGTCTATGGCTACACCTTC	14	few	NA	TRBV27	TRBJ1-2
CASSYPSGSIEQYF	TGTGCCAGCAGCTACCCATCAGGCTCTATTGAGCAGTACTTC	14	NA	NA	TRBV5-6	TRBJ2-7
CASSAGDSNQPQHF	TGTGCCAGCAGCGCAGGGGACAGCAATCAGCCCCAGCATTTT	14	few	NA	TRBV7-9	TRBJ1-5
CAISGQSMNTEAFF	TGTGCCATCAGTGGACAGAGCATGAACACTGAAGCTTTCTTT	14	NA	NA	TRBV10-3	TRBJ1-1
CASSINSNQPQHF	TGTGCCAGCAGCATTAATAGCAATCAGCCCCAGCATTTT	13	NA	NA	TRBV9	TRBJ1-5
CASSLELAGEGTGELFF	TGTGCCAGCAGCTTAGAACTAGCGGGAGAAGGCACCGGGGAGCTGTTTTTT	17	NA	TRBD2	TRBV11-3	TRBJ2-2
CASSLGPGANTEAFF	TGCGCCAGCAGCTTGGGCCCAGGGGCGAACACTGAAGCTTTCTTT	15	NA	NA	TRBV5-1	TRBJ1-1
CASSYRDSSNGELFF	TGTGCCAGCAGTTACCGGGACTCCTCGAACGGGGAGCTGTTTTTT	15	NA	NA	TRBV6-5	TRBJ2-2
CASSLGTTEAFF	TGTGCCAGCAGCTTAGGCACCACTGAAGCTTTCTTT	12	NA	NA	TRBV13	TRBJ1-1
CATSRDRGVRTEAFF	TGTGCCACCAGCAGAGACCGGGGCGTGCGGACTGAAGCTTTCTTT	15	NA	NA	TRBV15	TRBJ1-1
CASSDSGDGNNEQFF	TGCGCCAGCAGTGATAGCGGGGATGGGAACAATGAGCAGTTCTTC	15	NA	TRBD2	TRBV10-1	TRBJ2-1
CASSTPGLRNYEQYF	TGTGCCAGCAGTACCCCGGGACTCCGAAACTACGAGCAGTACTTC	15	NA	NA	TRBV6-1	TRBJ2-7
CASSLGLAGNEQFF	TGTGCCAGCAGCTTGGGACTAGCGGGCAATGAGCAGTTCTTC	14	NA	TRBD2	TRBV7-3	TRBJ2-1
CASSQSHQGRGNSPLHF	TGCGCCAGCAGCCAGTCTCACCAAGGCAGGGGGAATTCACCCCTCCACTTT	17	NA	TRBD1	TRBV4-3	TRBJ1-6
CASSLKGTEAFF	TGTGCCAGCAGTTTAAAGGGGACTGAAGCTTTCTTT	12	few	NA	TRBV27	TRBJ1-1
CASSSTYEQYF	TGTGCCAGCAGCTCCACCTACGAGCAGTACTTC	11	few	NA	TRBV7-8	TRBJ2-7
CASSITTGIYEQYF	TGTGCCAGTAGTATTACGACCGGGATCTACGAGCAGTACTTC	14	few	NA	TRBV19	TRBJ2-7
CSVTSQQKAPMNTEAFF	TGCAGCGTTACCTCCCAGCAGAAAGCTCCTATGAACACTGAAGCTTTCTTT	17	NA	NA	TRBV29-1	TRBJ1-1
CASSLGPRNTEAFF	TGTGCCAGCAGCTTGGGGCCTAGGAACACTGAAGCTTTCTTT	14	NA	NA	TRBV5-4	TRBJ1-1
CASSFETGSYEQYF	TGTGCCAGCAGTTTTGAGACAGGATCCTACGAGCAGTACTTC	14	NA	NA	TRBV6-5	TRBJ2-7
CASSFPGAPPGYTF	TGTGCCAGCAGCTTCCCGGGGGCGCCCCCTGGCTACACCTTC	14	NA	NA	TRBV7-9	TRBJ1-2
CASSQVSSGEETQYF	TGCGCCAGCAGCCAAGTTAGTTCCGGGGAGGAGACCCAGTACTTC	15	once	NA	TRBV4-1	TRBJ2-5
CASSYPLSGKGYNEQFF	TGTGCCAGCAGTTACCCCCTTAGCGGGAAAGGGTACAATGAGCAGTTCTTC	17	NA	TRBD2	TRBV27	TRBJ2-1
CASSISGNQETQYF	TGTGCCAGCAGCATCTCCGGGAACCAAGAGACCCAGTACTTC	14	NA	NA	TRBV9	TRBJ2-5
CASSVVADTGELFF	TGTGCCAGCAGCGTAGTTGCCGACACCGGGGAGCTGTTTTTT	14	NA	NA	TRBV9	TRBJ2-2
CASSLSLARASYEQYF	TGTGCCAGCAGTTTATCGCTAGCGAGGGCCTCCTACGAGCAGTACTTC	16	once	NA	TRBV27	TRBJ2-7
CASSPPPGPGPGANVLTF	TGTGCCAGCAGTCCCCCCCCCGGCCCCGGGCCTGGGGCCAACGTCCTGACTTTC	18	once	NA	TRBV27	TRBJ2-6
CASSDSASSTDTQYF	TGTGCCAGCAGTGATAGCGCGTCTAGCACAGATACGCAGTATTTT	15	NA	NA	TRBV6-4	TRBJ2-3
CASSLAVDRVAYNEQFF	TGTGCCAGCAGCTTAGCAGTCGACAGGGTCGCCTACAATGAGCAGTTCTTC	17	NA	TRBD1	TRBV7-6	TRBJ2-1
CASSLVTGPARDEQFF	TGTGCCAGCAGCTTAGTTACGGGGCCAGCGCGGGATGAGCAGTTCTTC	16	NA	NA	TRBV11-2	TRBJ2-1
CSVRGVIGGRDTEAFF	TGCAGCGTGAGGGGGGTAATAGGGGGCAGAGACACTGAAGCTTTCTTT	16	NA	TRBD1	TRBV29-1	TRBJ1-1
CAWSPSGGILDTQYF	TGTGCCTGGTCCCCTAGCGGGGGGATACTAGATACGCAGTATTTT	15	NA	TRBD2	TRBV30	TRBJ2-3
CTSSQDRGQGTAEQYF	TGCACCAGCAGCCAAGACCGTGGACAGGGAACGGCCGAGCAGTACTTC	16	NA	NA	TRBV1	TRBJ2-7
CASSMGQGIWDIEQFF	TGCGCCAGCAGCATGGGACAGGGGATCTGGGATATTGAGCAGTTCTTC	16	NA	TRBD1	TRBV5-1	TRBJ2-1
CASTPGGTDTQYF	TGTGCCAGCACCCCGGGGGGCACAGATACGCAGTATTTT	13	NA	NA	TRBV9	TRBJ2-3
CASSLAGGVETQYF	TGTGCCAGCAGCTTAGCAGGGGGCGTTGAGACCCAGTACTTC	14	NA	TRBD1	TRBV11-3	TRBJ2-5
CASSTTGVPDEQYF	TGTGCCAGCAGCACAACAGGGGTTCCGGACGAGCAGTACTTC	14	once	TRBD1	TRBV5-4	TRBJ2-7
CASSPTDSNQPQHF	TGTGCCAGCAGTCCCACAGATAGCAATCAGCCCCAGCATTTT	14	NA	NA	TRBV6-5	TRBJ1-5
CASSPLRSYEQYF	TGTGCCAGCAGCCCCCTCAGGAGTTACGAGCAGTACTTC	13	NA	NA	TRBV28	TRBJ2-7
CSVDFTGVEQFF	TGCAGCGTTGACTTCACAGGGGTCGAGCAGTTCTTC	12	NA	TRBD1	TRBV29-1	TRBJ2-1
CASSLDKGTDTQYF	TGCGCCAGCAGCTTGGACAAGGGGACAGATACGCAGTATTTT	14	NA	NA	TRBV5-1	TRBJ2-3
CASNPSGGSLEKLFF	TGCGCCAGCAATCCTTCGGGGGGCAGTCTTGAAAAACTGTTTTTT	15	NA	NA	TRBV5-1	TRBJ1-4